These 20 T cell receptor beta chains originate from one sample sequenced in a study of cytomegalovirus exposure and HLA in healthy donors. 13 Jbeta primers and 60 Vbeta primers were used for the PCR. Some clones are missing from TCRdb's copy, which holds only in-frame ones; the method was immunoSEQ multiplex PCR. The sample includes 200,000 to 250,000 clones, roughly 68% of them seen just once. The specimen sequenced was PBMCs. Source of these receptors: a man aged 40-49 years in good health and CMV-seropositive.

The chain links TRBV10-2 to TRBJ2-7; tentatively, D is TRBD2 (5 bases). V was trimmed by 8 bases and J by 4 bases, leaving 9 bases between them. The CDR3 totals 11 residues. Per germline, CDR1 WSHSY and CDR2 SAAADI. Here the CDR3 DNA reads TGCGCCAGCTCTTGGACTTACGAGCAGTACTTC. Translating it yields CASSWTYEQYF.

The rearrangement links TRBV27 to TRBJ2-1; weak D call: TRBD2 (5 bases). Germline V gene data show CDR1 as MNHEY and CDR2 as SMNVEV (reference sequence). Trimming removed 5 bases at V and 3 bases at J, with 8 bases between. CDR3 length: 13 residues. CDR3 residues: CASSPGVYNEQFF. The CDR3 bases are TGTGCCAGCAGTCCCGGGGTCTACAATGAGCAGTTCTTC.

The chain recombines TRBV5-4 with TRBJ1-1, with TRBD1 matching over 7 bases. With V trimmed by 4 bases and J by 4 bases, 4 bases remained unmatched. Germline assignment: CDR1 SGHNT and CDR2 YYREEE (reference sequence). The CDR3 runs to 13 residues. This CDR3 reads CASSLDRVTEAFF. The CDR3 DNA reads TGTGCCAGCAGCCTTGACAGGGTCACTGAAGCTTTCTTT.

The chain employs TRBV6-5 and TRBJ1-2; D gene unclear. V was shortened by 4 bases and J by 6 bases, with 15 bases between the two germline ends. The CDR3 has 14 residues. The germline V gene has CDR1 MNHEY and CDR2 SVGAGI. The CDR3 nucleotides are TGTGCCAGCAGTTTCGTTTCCGGGGTTGATGGCTACACCTTC. The encoded protein is CASSFVSGVDGYTF.

A single count supports this clone. CDR3 sequence (DNA): TGTGCCAGCAGCTCCGGACTACTCTACGAGCAGTACTTC. Amino acids: CASSSGLLYEQYF. The chain is built from TRBV7-6 and TRBJ2-7; D perhaps matches TRBD2 (6 bases). V dropped 4 bases and J dropped 3 bases, with 10 bases sitting between them. CDR3 size: 13 residues. In germline, CDR1 is SGHVS, CDR2 FNYEAQ. Based on the CDR3 plus reference TRBV7-6 and TRBJ2-7, the full variable domain is GAGVSQSPRYKVTKRGQDVALRCDPISGHVSLYWYRQALGQGPEFLTYFNYEAQQDKSGLPNDRFSAERPEGSISTLTIQRTEQRDSAMYRCASSSGLLYEQYFGPGTRLTVT.

This clone was observed a handful of times. The gene calls are TRBV4-3 and TRBJ2-2; 9 bases map to TRBD1. CDR1 LGHNA and CDR2 YSLEER come from the germline V gene. The CDR3 extends over 15 amino acids. Trimming removed 2 bases from V and 8 bases from J; junction bases left unmatched: 6. The CDR3 DNA reads TGCGCCAGCAGCCAAATACAGGGGGCGGCAGGGGAGCTGTTTTTT. Protein: CASSQIQGAAGELFF.

The rearrangement joins TRBV6-1 to TRBJ1-2; D unclear. V shed 7 bases and J shed 1 base, with 16 bases lying between them. Germline loops: CDR1 MNHNS, CDR2 SASEGT. The CDR3 runs to 15 residues. CDR3 DNA sequence: TGTGCCAGCAAAATATATTCCCTTTTTAACTATGGCTACACCTTC. Protein sequence: CASKIYSLFNYGYTF.

The chain uses TRBV4-2 and TRBJ1-4, with D unresolved. Between the trimmed V and J ends, which lost 0 bases and 1 base, there was a span of 6 bases. CDR3 length: 15 amino acids. CDR1 is LGHNA and CDR2 is YNFKEQ in the germline V gene. CDR3 in DNA: TGTGCCAGCAGCCAAGATTTGCGAACTAATGAAAAACTGTTTTTT. Residues: CASSQDLRTNEKLFF.

The chain has TRBV5-1 and TRBJ2-3; D is possibly TRBD1 (5 bases). The germline V and J ends were trimmed by 2 bases and 2 bases, with 9 bases remaining between them. The CDR3 is 14 residues long. The germline gives CDR1 SGHRS, CDR2 YFSETQ. This CDR3 is CASSFQGTTDTQYF. CDR3 bases: TGCGCCAGCAGCTTCCAGGGAACCACAGATACGCAGTATTTT.

The V gene is TRBV6-5, the J gene TRBJ1-2; D call uncertain. Deletions cut 0 bases from V and 6 bases from J, with 14 bases between. CDR3 size: 15 residues. The V gene's germline CDR1 is MNHEY and CDR2 SVGAGI. CDR3 in amino acids: CASSYSLSMGHGYTF. As DNA, the CDR3 is TGTGCCAGCAGTTACTCCTTGAGCATGGGCCATGGCTACACCTTC.

The chain carries TRBV25-1 and TRBJ2-2; the D gene is possibly TRBD1 (5 bases). Between the trimmed V and J ends, which lost 4 bases and 5 bases, there was a span of 11 bases. CDR1 is MGHDK and CDR2 is SYGVNS in the germline V gene. The CDR3 consists of 14 residues. The CDR3 DNA reads as TGTGCCAGCAGTGTAGGGGCGGTAACCGGGGAGCTGTTTTTT. It yields the protein CASSVGAVTGELFF.

There are a few counts of this clone. The V call is TRBV6-5, the J call TRBJ2-5, with 7 nucleotides matching TRBD1. With 6 bases clipped from V and 3 bases from J, the junction kept 10 bases outside the gene matches. Germline V gives CDR1 MNHEY, CDR2 SVGAGI. The CDR3 covers 15 residues. CDR3 coding DNA: TGTGCCAGCAGCTCCGGGACAGTGACCGAAGAGACCCAGTACTTC. Translated: CASSSGTVTEETQYF.

The genes are TRBV10-3 and TRBJ1-1; D may be TRBD1 (6 bases). V was trimmed by 3 bases and J by 4 bases, leaving 15 bases between them. Germline values: CDR1 ENHRY, CDR2 SYGVKD. There are 15 residues in the CDR3. This chain's CDR3 is CAISDWTARGTEAFF. The CDR3 coding sequence is TGTGCCATCAGTGACTGGACGGCCAGGGGCACTGAAGCTTTCTTT.

This clone appeared a single time. The chain combines TRBV7-2 with TRBJ2-3; 7 positions agree with TRBD2. CDR3 length: 17 amino acids. The germline gives CDR1 SGHTA, CDR2 FQGNSA. Trimming at V came to 7 bases and at J to 4 bases, leaving 17 bases not matched to a gene. As DNA, the CDR3 is TGTGCCAGCACCCGACGGGGAGGGCGGGGGAACCCAGATACGCAGTATTTT. Amino acid sequence: CASTRRGGRGNPDTQYF.

This clone has only a few counts. The chain couples TRBV7-2 to TRBJ1-2; perhaps TRBD1 as D (6 bases). The ends were cut back, 3 bases at V and 4 bases at J, with 18 bases in the middle. The CDR3 is 16 amino acids. Germline V gene data show CDR1 as SGHTA and CDR2 as FQGNSA. This CDR3 is CASSFRAGVGSYGYTF. The CDR3 region has the DNA TGTGCCAGCAGCTTTCGGGCAGGGGTTGGTAGCTATGGCTACACCTTC.

This clone was observed a handful of times. V and J are TRBV29-1 and TRBJ1-4, with D possibly being TRBD1 (6 bases). Germline V gene lookup returns CDR1 SQVTM and CDR2 ANQGSEA. Trimming pared 4 bases from V and 4 bases from J, leaving 16 bases between. CDR3 size: 15 residues. The CDR3 DNA reads TGCAGCGTTGCCACACGATTAGGGGGTAATGAAAAACTGTTTTTT. As protein: CSVATRLGGNEKLFF.

This chain joins TRBV2 and TRBJ2-5; 8 bases line up with TRBD2. The length of the CDR3 is 15 residues. CDR1 is SNHLY, CDR2 FYNNEI, per germline. J was trimmed by 4 bases and V by 8 bases; bases with no gene match: 12. CDR3 nucleotides: TGTGCCAGCCCCTGCCAATCGGGGGGGCCAGAGACCCAGTACTTC. This encodes CASPCQSGGPETQYF.

V gene TRBV6-1 combines with J gene TRBJ1-4; possible D gene TRBD1, 5 bases. This CDR3 is built from 16 residues. The germline V gene encodes CDR1 MNHNS and CDR2 SASEGT. Between the trimmed V and J ends, which lost 7 bases and 3 bases, there was a span of 18 bases. In DNA form, the CDR3 reads TGTGCCAGCATTGAGGGGCTCTGGCCTTCTAATGAAAAACTGTTTTTT. Protein product: CASIEGLWPSNEKLFF.

The J gene is TRBJ1-1, the V gene TRBV19, with TRBD1 matching 11 bases. The V gene end was trimmed by 3 bases and the J gene end by 7 bases; junction bases not matched to a gene: 10. Germline V gene data show CDR1 as LNHDA and CDR2 as SQIVND (reference sequence). The CDR3 totals 16 residues. The CDR3 sequence: CASSIPLGTGGNEAFF. CDR3 coding DNA: TGTGCCAGTAGTATCCCCCTCGGGACAGGGGGGAATGAAGCTTTCTTT.

The genes are TRBV19 and TRBJ2-7, with 9 bases fitting TRBD1. CDR3 length: 15 amino acids. V dropped 5 bases and J dropped 2; count of bases not matched to a gene: 7. Germline assignment: CDR1 LNHDA and CDR2 SQIVND (reference sequence). CDR3 DNA sequence: TGTGCCAGTAGTGCCCGGGACAGGGCAACCTACGAGCAGTACTTC. Its translation is CASSARDRATYEQYF. The complete variable domain, with remaining parts taken from reference TRBV19 and TRBJ2-7, reads DGGITQSPKYLFRKEGQNVTLSCEQNLNHDAMYWYRQDPGQGLRLIYYSQIVNDFQKGDIAEGYSVSREKKESFPLTVTSAQKNPTAFYLCASSARDRATYEQYFGPGTRLTVT.